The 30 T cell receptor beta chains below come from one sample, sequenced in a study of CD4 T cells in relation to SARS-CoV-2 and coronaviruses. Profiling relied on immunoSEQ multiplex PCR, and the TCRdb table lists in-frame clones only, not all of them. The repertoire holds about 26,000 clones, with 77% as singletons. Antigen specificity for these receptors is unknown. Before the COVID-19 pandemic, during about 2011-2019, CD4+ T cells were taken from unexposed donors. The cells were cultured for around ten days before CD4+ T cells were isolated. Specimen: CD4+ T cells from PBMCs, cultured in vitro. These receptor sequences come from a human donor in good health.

The CDR3 here is CSVGVGRNTF. CDR3 DNA: TGCAGCGTTGGGGTTGGTAGGAACACCTTC. The rearrangement uses TRBV29-1 and TRBJ1-2; D call uncertain. Germline assignment: CDR1 SQVTM and CDR2 ANQGSEA. The CDR3 has 10 amino acids. The ends were cut back, 4 bases at V and 12 bases at J, with 12 bases in the middle.

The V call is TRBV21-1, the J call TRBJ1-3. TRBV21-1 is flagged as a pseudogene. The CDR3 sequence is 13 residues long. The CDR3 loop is CASSKLHGNTIYF. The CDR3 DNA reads TGTGCCAGCAGCAAATTGCACGGAAACACCATATATTTT.

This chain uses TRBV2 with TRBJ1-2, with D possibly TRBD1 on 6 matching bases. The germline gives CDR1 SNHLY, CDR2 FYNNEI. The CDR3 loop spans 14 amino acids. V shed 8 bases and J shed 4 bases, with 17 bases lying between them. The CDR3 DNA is TGTGCCAGCCTTCCTCAGGGGTCTGCCTATGGCTACACCTTC. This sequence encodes CASLPQGSAYGYTF.

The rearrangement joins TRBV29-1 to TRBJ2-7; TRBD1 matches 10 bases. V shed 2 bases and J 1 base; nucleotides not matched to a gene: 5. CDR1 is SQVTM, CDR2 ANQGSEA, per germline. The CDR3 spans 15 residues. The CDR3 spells CSVEWTGGASYEQYF. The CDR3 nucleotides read TGCAGCGTTGAATGGACAGGGGGAGCGTCCTACGAGCAGTACTTC.

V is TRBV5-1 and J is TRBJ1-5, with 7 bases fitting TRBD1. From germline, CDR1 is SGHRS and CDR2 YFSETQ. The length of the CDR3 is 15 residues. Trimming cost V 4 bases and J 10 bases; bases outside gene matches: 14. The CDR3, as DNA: TGCGCCAGCAGCATGGACGGGACAGACCCGGATCCCCAGCATTTT. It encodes CASSMDGTDPDPQHF.

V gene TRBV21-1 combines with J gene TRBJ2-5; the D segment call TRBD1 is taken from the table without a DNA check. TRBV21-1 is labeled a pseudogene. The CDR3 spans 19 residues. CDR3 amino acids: CASSSTVARTGPYQETQYF. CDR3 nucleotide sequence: TGTGCCAGCAGCAGTACTGTGGCCCGGACAGGGCCGTACCAAGAGACCCAGTACTTC.

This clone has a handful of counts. The CDR3 region has the DNA TGTGCCAGCAACCGCGGGGCGGGAAGCTCCTACAATGAGCAGTTCTTC. This gives the protein CASNRGAGSSYNEQFF. This chain links TRBV2 with TRBJ2-1; a possible D gene is TRBD2 (6 bases). This CDR3 is built from 16 residues. Germline CDR1 and CDR2: SNHLY and FYNNEI. V dropped 7 bases and J dropped 0 bases, with 16 bases sitting between them.

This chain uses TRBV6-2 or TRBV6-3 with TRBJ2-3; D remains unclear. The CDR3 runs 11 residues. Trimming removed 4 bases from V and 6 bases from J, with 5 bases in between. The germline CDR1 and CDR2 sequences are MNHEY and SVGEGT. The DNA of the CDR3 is TGTGCCAGCAGTTCATTGGATACGCAGTATTTT. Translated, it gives CASSSLDTQYF.

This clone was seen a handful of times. The CDR3 DNA sequence: TGTGCCAGCAGCCTTACAGGGACCGACTATGGCTACACCTTC. It codes for CASSLTGTDYGYTF. The V gene is TRBV9, the J gene TRBJ1-2; D is perhaps TRBD1 (6 bases). Trimming took 4 bases from V and 3 from J, leaving 13 bases between them. This CDR3 is 14 amino acids long. Germline assignment: CDR1 SGDLS and CDR2 YYNGEE.

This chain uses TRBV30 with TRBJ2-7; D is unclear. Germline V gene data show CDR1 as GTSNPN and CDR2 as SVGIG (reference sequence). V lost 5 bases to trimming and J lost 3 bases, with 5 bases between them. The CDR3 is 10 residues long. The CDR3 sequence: CAWGIYEQYF. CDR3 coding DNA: TGTGCCTGGGGAATCTACGAGCAGTACTTC.

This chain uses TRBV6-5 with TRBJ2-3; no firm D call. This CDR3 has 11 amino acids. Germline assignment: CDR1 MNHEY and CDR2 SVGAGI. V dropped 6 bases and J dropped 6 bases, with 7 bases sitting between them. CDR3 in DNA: TGTGCCAGCAGCCGCGATGATACGCAGTATTTT. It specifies CASSRDDTQYF.

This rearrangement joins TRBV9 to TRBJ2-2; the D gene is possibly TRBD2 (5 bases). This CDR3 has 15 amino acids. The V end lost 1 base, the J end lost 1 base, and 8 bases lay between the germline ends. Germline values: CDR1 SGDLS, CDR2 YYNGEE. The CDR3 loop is CASSVRAGNTGELFF. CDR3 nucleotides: TGTGCCAGCAGCGTACGGGCGGGGAACACCGGGGAGCTGTTTTTT. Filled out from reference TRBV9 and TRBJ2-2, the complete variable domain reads DSGVTQTPKHLITATGQRVTLRCSPRSGDLSVYWYQQSLDQGLQFLIQYYNGEERAKGNILERFSAQQFPDLHSELNLSSLELGDSALYFCASSVRAGNTGELFFGEGSRLTVL.

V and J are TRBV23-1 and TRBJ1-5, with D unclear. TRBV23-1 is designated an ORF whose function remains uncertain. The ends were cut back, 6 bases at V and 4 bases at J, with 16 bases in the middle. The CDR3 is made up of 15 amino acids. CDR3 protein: CASRSTGSLNQPQHF. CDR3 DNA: TGCGCCAGCAGATCTACGGGAAGCCTTAATCAGCCCCAGCATTTT.

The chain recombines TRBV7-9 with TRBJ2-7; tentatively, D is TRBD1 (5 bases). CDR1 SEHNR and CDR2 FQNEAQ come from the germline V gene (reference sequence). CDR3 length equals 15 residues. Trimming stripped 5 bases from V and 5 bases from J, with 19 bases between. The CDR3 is CASSPGGAGGNEQYF. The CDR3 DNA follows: TGTGCCAGCAGCCCCGGTGGGGCAGGTGGGAACGAGCAGTACTTC.

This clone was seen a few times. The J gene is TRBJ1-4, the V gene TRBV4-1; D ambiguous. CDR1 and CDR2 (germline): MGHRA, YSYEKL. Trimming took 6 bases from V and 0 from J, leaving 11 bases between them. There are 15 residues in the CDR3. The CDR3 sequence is CASRGGDATNEKLFF. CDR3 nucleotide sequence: TGCGCCAGCAGAGGCGGGGATGCAACTAATGAAAAACTGTTTTTT.

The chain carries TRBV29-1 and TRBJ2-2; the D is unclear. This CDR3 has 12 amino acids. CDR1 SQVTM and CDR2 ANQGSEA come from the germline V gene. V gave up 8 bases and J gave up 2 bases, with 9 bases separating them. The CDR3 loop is CSSKFNTGELFF. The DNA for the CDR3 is TGCAGCAGCAAATTCAACACCGGGGAGCTGTTTTTT.

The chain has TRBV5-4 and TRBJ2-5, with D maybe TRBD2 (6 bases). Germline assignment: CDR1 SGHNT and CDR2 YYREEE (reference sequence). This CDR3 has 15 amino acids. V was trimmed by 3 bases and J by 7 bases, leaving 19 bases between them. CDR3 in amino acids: CASSSKTSGAVTQYF. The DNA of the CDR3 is TGTGCCAGCAGCTCAAAGACTAGTGGTGCTGTGACCCAGTACTTC.

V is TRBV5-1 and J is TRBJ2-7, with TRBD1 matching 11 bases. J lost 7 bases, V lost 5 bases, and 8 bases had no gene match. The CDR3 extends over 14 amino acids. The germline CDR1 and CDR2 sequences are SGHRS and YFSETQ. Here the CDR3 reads CASRFGQGAGEQYF. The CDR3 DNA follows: TGCGCCAGCAGATTCGGACAGGGGGCGGGGGAGCAGTACTTC.

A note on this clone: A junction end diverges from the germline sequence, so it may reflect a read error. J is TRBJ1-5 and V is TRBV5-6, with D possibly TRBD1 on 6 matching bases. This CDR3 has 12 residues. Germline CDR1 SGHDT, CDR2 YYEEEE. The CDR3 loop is CASSGGAGSQDF. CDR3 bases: TGTGCCAGCAGTGGGGGGGCCGGGTCCCAGGATTTT.

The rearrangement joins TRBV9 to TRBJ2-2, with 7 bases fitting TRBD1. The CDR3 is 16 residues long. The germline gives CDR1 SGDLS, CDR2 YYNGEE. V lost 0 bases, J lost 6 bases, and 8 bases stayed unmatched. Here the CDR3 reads CASSVEGNRGAGELFF. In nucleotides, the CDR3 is TGTGCCAGCAGCGTAGAAGGGAACAGGGGAGCCGGGGAGCTGTTTTTT.

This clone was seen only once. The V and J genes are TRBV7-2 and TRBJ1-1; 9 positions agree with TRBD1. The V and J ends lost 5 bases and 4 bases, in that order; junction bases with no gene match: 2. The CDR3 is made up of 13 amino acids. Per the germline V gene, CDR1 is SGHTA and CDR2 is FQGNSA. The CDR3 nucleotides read TGTGCCAGCAGCCAACAGGGGGCCACTGAAGCTTTCTTT. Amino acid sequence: CASSQQGATEAFF.

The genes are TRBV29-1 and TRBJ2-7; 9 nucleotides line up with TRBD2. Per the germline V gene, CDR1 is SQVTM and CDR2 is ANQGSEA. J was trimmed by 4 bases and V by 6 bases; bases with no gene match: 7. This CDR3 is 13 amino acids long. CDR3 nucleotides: TGCAGCGTCTCAACTAGCGGGCGGTACGAGCAGTACTTC. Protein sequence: CSVSTSGRYEQYF.

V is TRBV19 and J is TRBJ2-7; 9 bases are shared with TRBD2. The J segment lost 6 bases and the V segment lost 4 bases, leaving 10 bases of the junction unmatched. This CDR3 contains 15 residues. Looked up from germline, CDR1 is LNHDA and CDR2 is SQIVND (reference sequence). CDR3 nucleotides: TGTGCCAGTAGTAAAATAGCGGGAGATCCAACCGAGCAGTACTTC. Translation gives CASSKIAGDPTEQYF.

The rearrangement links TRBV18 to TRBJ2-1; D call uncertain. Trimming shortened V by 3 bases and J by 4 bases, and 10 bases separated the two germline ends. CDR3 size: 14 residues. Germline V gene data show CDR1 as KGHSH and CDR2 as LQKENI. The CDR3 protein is CASSPNLVYNEQFF. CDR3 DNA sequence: TGTGCCAGCTCACCCAATCTAGTATACAATGAGCAGTTCTTC.

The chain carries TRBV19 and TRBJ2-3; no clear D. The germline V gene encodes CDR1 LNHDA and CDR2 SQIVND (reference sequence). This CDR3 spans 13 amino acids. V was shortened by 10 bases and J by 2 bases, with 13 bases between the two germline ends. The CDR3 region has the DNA TGTGCCACAAGTGGTGGATACACAGATACGCAGTATTTT. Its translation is CATSGGYTDTQYF.

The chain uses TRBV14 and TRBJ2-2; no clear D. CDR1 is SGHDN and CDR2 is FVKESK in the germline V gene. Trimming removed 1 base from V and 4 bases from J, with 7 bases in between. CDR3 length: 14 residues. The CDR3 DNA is TGTGCCAGCAGCCAAGCATCACCCACCGGGGAGCTGTTTTTT. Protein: CASSQASPTGELFF.

This CDR3 reads CASTDNGGLSEKLFF. DNA of the CDR3: TGCGCCAGCACCGATAACGGGGGGCTGAGTGAAAAACTGTTTTTT. The genes are TRBV5-1 and TRBJ1-4; maybe TRBD1 (6 bases). CDR1 and CDR2 (germline): SGHRS, YFSETQ. The CDR3 is 15 amino acids. Trimming left V 6 bases short and J 7 bases short, with 19 bases between.

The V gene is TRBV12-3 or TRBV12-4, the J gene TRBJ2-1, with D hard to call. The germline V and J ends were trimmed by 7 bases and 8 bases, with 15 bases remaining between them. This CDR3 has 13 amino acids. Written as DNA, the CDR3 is TGTGCCAGCAACCTCCTCCTTGGGTATGAGCAGTTCTTC. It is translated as CASNLLLGYEQFF.

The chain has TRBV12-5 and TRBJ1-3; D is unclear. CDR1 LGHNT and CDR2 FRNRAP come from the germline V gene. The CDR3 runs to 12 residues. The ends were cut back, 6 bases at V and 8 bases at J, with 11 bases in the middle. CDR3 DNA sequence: TGTGCTAGTGGCCCCCCCGGTTACACCATATATTTT. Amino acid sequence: CASGPPGYTIYF.

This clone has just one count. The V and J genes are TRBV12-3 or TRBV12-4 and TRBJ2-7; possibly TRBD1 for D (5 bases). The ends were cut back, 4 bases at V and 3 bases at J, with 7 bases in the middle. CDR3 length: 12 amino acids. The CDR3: CASSSDIYEQYF. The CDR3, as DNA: TGTGCCAGCAGTTCGGACATCTACGAGCAGTACTTC.